This T cell receptor beta chain was retrieved from a study of control samples from healthy donors and cancer patients. Germline V gene sequence: CDR1 MNHEY, CDR2 SVGAGI. Trimming shortened V by 0 bases and J by 4 bases, and 6 bases separated the two germline ends. The CDR3 is 13 residues long. The assay was immunoSEQ multiplex PCR, and TCRdb's table has in-frame clones only and misses some. The sample holds some 76,000 clones, roughly 90% seen once. The sequencing sample was made of PBMCs. This clonotype was obtained from a woman aged 50 to 65 with colorectal cancer. The V and J genes are TRBV6-5 and TRBJ1-1; D gene ambiguous. The CDR3 sequence is CASSYSAVTEAFF. CDR3 in DNA: TGTGCCAGCAGTTACTCGGCGGTCACTGAAGCTTTCTTT.